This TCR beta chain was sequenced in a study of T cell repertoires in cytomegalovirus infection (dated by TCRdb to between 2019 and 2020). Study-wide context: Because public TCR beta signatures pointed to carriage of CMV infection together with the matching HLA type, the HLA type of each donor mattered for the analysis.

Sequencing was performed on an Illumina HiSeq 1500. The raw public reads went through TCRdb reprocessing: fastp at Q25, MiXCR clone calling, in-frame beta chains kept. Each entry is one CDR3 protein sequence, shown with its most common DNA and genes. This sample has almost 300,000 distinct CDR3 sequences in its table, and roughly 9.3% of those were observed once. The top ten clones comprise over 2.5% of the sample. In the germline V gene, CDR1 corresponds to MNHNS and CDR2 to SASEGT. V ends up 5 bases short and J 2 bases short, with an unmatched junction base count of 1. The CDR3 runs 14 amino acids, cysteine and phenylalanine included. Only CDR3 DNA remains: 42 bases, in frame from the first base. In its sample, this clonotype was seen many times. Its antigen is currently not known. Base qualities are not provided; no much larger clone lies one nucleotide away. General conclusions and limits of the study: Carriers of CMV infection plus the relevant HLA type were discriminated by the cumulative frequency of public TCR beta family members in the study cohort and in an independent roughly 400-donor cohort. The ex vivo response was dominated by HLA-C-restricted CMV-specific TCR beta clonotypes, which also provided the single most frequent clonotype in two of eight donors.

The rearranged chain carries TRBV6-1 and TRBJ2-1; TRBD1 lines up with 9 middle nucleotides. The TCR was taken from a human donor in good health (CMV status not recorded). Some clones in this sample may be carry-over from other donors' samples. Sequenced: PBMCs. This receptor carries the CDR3 CASSRQGAYNEQFF. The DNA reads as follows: TGTGCCAGCAGTCGACAGGGGGCCTACAATGAGCAGTTCTTC.